Sequencing of this T cell receptor beta chain was carried out in a study of blood T cell repertoires in COVID-19. Repertoires were generated with immunoSEQ multiplex PCR, while TCRdb's copy carries only in-frame clones and drops some. The sample carries roughly 230,000 clones, about 85% recorded once. Germline V gives CDR1 SGHRS, CDR2 YFSETQ. Between the trimmed V and J ends, which lost 5 bases and 12 bases, there was a span of 20 bases. The length of the CDR3 is 13 residues. The clonotype comes from a man aged 40-55 years with acute or convalescent COVID-19. The rearrangement joins TRBV5-1 to TRBJ1-1; no clear D. Source material: peripheral blood. The CDR3 nucleotides are TGCGCCAGCAGGCCGACGGGGATGGTTGGCTCTTTCTTT. It is translated as CASRPTGMVGSFF.